The 7 T cell receptor beta chains reported below all come from one sample, sequenced in a study of response to subunit inactivated influenza vaccine. TCRdb analysed the RT-PCR reads with MiXCR anew, one entry per CDR3 protein. The sample lists around 200,000 distinct CDR3 sequences, around 8.8% occurring once. The sample in question was non-naive T cells sorted from PBMCs, obtained on the day of vaccination. All receptors come from a man aged 45-65 years who received an inactivated influenza vaccine.

This clonotype was picked up many times. The chain employs TRBV28 and TRBJ2-7; 12 bases fit TRBD2. Trimming removed 5 bases from V and 4 bases from J; junction bases left unmatched: 9. Germline assignment: CDR1 MDHEN and CDR2 SYDVKM. This CDR3 region has 16 residues. For the CDR3, the DNA is TGTGCCAGCAGTCCAACAACTAGCGGGGGGATTTACGAGCAGTACTTC. This translates into CASSPTTSGGIYEQYF.

This clonotype was seen ten or more times. The chain carries TRBV15 and TRBJ2-3, with D unclear. Germline V gives CDR1 LNHNV, CDR2 YYDKDF (reference sequence). The CDR3 is made up of 12 amino acids. V lost 3 bases and J lost 5, with 6 bases in between. In DNA form, the CDR3 reads TGTGCCACCAGCAGGAGAGAAGATACGCAGTATTTT. Translated, it gives CATSRREDTQYF.

The sample holds many counts of this clonotype. The J gene is TRBJ2-1, the V gene TRBV4-1; 13 nucleotides match TRBD2. Germline V CDR1 and CDR2: MGHRA, YSYEKL. The CDR3 totals 16 residues. V lost 1 base and J lost 7; bases outside the gene matches: 4. CDR3 loop: CASSQARLAGGNEQFF. In nucleotides, the CDR3 is TGCGCCAGCAGCCAAGCGAGACTAGCGGGAGGTAATGAGCAGTTCTTC.

This clonotype appeared many times. This sequence joins TRBV20-1 and TRBJ2-5; 9 bases map to TRBD2. Per germline, CDR1 DFQATT and CDR2 SNEGSKA (reference sequence). V gave up 0 bases and J gave up 4 bases; unmatched junction bases: 3. CDR3 length equals 14 residues. The CDR3 region is CSARDAGGPETQYF. In nucleotides, the CDR3 is TGCAGTGCTAGAGATGCGGGGGGGCCAGAGACCCAGTACTTC.

V gene TRBV10-3 combines with J gene TRBJ2-6; D uncertain. CDR3 length: 14 amino acids. V was clipped by 3 bases and J by 1 base, with 4 bases between them. CDR1 is ENHRY and CDR2 is SYGVKD in the germline V gene. This CDR3 is CAISDSSGANVLTF. Written as DNA, the CDR3 is TGTGCCATCAGTGACAGTTCTGGGGCCAACGTCCTGACTTTC.

This clonotype was counted only a few times. V usage is TRBV7-2 and J usage is TRBJ1-2, with D tentatively TRBD1 (6 bases). Germline V CDR1 and CDR2: SGHTA, FQGNSA. The V and J ends lost 1 base and 8 bases respectively, with 11 bases between them. The CDR3 consists of 13 residues. The CDR3 bases are TGTGCCAGCAGCTTAGTCCCAGGGGAAGGCTACACCTTC. Amino acid sequence: CASSLVPGEGYTF.

The rearrangement joins TRBV7-9 to TRBJ2-3; D might be TRBD1 (5 bases). This CDR3 is built from 13 residues. Germline V gives CDR1 SEHNR, CDR2 FQNEAQ (reference sequence). The V end lost 5 bases, the J end lost 5 bases, and 11 bases lay between the germline ends. CDR3 residues: CASSKDSRDTQYF. In nucleotides, the CDR3 is TGTGCCAGCAGCAAAGACAGCCGAGATACGCAGTATTTT.